These T cell receptor beta chains were read from a single sample in a study of Ad26.COV2.S vaccination and SARS-CoV-2 variants. The data were produced by immunoSEQ multiplex PCR, yet TCRdb's version contains in-frame clones alone and is incomplete. The table includes hundreds of thousands of clones, approximately 90% detected once. The sample here was peripheral blood, taken in a trial of Ad26.COV2.S vaccine versus placebo. These receptors came from a person aged 18 to 65 who received the Ad26.COV2.S COVID-19 vaccine or a placebo. Both conserved end residues are part of each CDR3. A D gene is named only where the DNA matches it firmly. Not every row has a clone size; where given, it reads once, few, many or a size class.

v_call,d_call,clone_size,j_call,cdr3_nt,cdr3_aa
TRBV28,-,few,TRBJ2-7,TGTGCCAGCAGTTTATCTGCGGCCCGCAGCTCCTACGAGCAGTACTTC,CASSLSAARSSYEQYF
TRBV29-1,TRBD2,-,TRBJ2-1,TGCAGCGTTGCTCGAAGACTAGCAATGAATGAGCAGTTCTTC,CSVARRLAMNEQFF
TRBV3-1/TRBV3-2,TRBD2,-,TRBJ2-2,TGTGCCAGCAGCCAAGATCTTCTAGCGGGAAGGGCCTTGAACACCGGGGAGCTGTTTTTT,CASSQDLLAGRALNTGELFF
TRBV11-2,-,-,TRBJ2-3,TGTGCCAGCAGCTTAACAAACGGAGCTAGCACAGATACGCAGTATTTT,CASSLTNGASTDTQYF
TRBV27,TRBD1,-,TRBJ2-7,TGTGCCAGCAGTTTCGACAGGGAAACCTACGAGCAGTACTTC,CASSFDRETYEQYF
TRBV7-2,TRBD1,few,TRBJ2-7,TGTGCCAGCAGCTTAACCGGGACAGGAGTTCTTTACGAGCAGTACTTC,CASSLTGTGVLYEQYF
TRBV4-2,-,few,TRBJ2-3,TGTGCCAGCAGCCAAGCCTTGGGAGGCCCAGATACGCAGTATTTT,CASSQALGGPDTQYF
TRBV9,-,-,TRBJ2-1,TGTGCCAGCAGCGTAGGCCGGGGGAGTCCCTACAATGAGCAGTTCTTC,CASSVGRGSPYNEQFF
TRBV30,-,-,TRBJ1-6,TGTGCCTGGAGAACCAAGGGGAAGGGACCCCTCCACTTT,CAWRTKGKGPLHF
TRBV19,-,-,TRBJ1-5,TGTGCCAGCACCCTGACAGGACTCAATCAGCCCCAGCATTTT,CASTLTGLNQPQHF
TRBV6-2/TRBV6-3,TRBD2,once,TRBJ2-7,TGTGCCAGCAGTAGAGGACTAGCGGGAGTCGATAGCGGCCAGGACTTC,CASSRGLAGVDSGQDF
TRBV3-1/TRBV3-2,-,-,TRBJ2-1,TGTGCCAGCAGCCTACAGGGACTTAGCTCCTACAATGAGCAGTTCTTC,CASSLQGLSSYNEQFF
TRBV2,-,-,TRBJ1-6,TGTGCCAGCGCAGGGAGGTGGAATAATTCACCCCTCCACTTT,CASAGRWNNSPLHF
TRBV10-3,-,-,TRBJ2-2,TGTGCCATCAGTGGTCGGACAGACAGCACCGGGGAGCTGTTTTTT,CAISGRTDSTGELFF
TRBV29-1,-,-,TRBJ2-2,TGCAGCGTAGCGCCCAGACAGGCCAACACCGGGGAGCTGTTTTTT,CSVAPRQANTGELFF
TRBV27,-,-,TRBJ1-5,TGTGCCAGCAGTTTAAGGGTAGGGCGCAATCAGCCCCAGCATTTT,CASSLRVGRNQPQHF
TRBV7-9,TRBD1,-,TRBJ1-1,TGTGCCAGCAGCCTAGGGGGCTCTGAAGCTTTCTTT,CASSLGGSEAFF
TRBV19,-,-,TRBJ2-7,TGTGCCAGTAGTCCCGGGACTGCCTACGAGCAGTACTTC,CASSPGTAYEQYF